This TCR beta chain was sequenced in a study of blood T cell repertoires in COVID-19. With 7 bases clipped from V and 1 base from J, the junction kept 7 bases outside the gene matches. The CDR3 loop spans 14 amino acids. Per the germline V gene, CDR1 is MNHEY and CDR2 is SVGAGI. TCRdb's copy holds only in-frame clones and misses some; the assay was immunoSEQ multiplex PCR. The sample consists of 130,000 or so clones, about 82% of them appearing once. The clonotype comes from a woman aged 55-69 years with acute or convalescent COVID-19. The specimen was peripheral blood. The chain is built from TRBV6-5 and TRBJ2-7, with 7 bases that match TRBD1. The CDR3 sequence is CASMPTGISYEQYF. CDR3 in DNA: TGTGCCAGCATGCCGACAGGGATATCCTACGAGCAGTACTTC.